This T cell receptor beta chain was identified during a study of Graves' ophthalmopathy and Graves' hyperthyroidism. The sample holds many counts of this clonotype. CDR1 and CDR2 (germline): SGHVS, FQNEAQ. The CDR3 runs to 15 residues. Trimming at V came to 5 bases and at J to 0 bases, leaving 6 bases not matched to a gene. Researchers took RNA transcripts and amplified TCR beta CDR3 regions from them. Second-round multiplex PCR followed a first-round RT-PCR using HTBI primers. TCRdb independently ran MiXCR on the multiplex PCR reads; one entry per CDR3 protein. The sample holds about 590,000 distinct CDR3 sequences, about 35% seen once.

The sequence was collected from an adult man with Graves' hyperthyroidism. The chain recombines TRBV7-8 with TRBJ2-7, with 8 bases aligning to TRBD1. Material for sequencing was peripheral blood or thyroid tissue (not recorded which). CDR3 loop: CASSVEGTGSYEQYF. DNA for the CDR3: TGTGCCAGCAGCGTTGAGGGGACAGGCTCCTACGAGCAGTACTTC.